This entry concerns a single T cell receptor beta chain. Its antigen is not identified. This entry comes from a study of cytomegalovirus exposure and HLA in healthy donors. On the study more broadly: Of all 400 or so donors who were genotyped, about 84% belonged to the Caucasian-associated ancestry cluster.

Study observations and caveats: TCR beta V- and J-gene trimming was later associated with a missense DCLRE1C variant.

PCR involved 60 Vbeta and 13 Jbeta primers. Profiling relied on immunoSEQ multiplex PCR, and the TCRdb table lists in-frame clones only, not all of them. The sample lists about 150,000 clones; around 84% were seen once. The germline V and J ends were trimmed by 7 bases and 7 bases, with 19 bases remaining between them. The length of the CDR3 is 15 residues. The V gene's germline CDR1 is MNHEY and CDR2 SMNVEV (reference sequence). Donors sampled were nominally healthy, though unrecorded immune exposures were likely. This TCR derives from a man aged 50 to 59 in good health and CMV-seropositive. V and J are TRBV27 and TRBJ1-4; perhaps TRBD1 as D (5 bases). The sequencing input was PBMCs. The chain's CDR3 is CASTLLGGVGEKLFF. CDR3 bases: TGTGCCAGCACCCTCCTTGGGGGGGTAGGTGAAAAACTGTTTTTT.